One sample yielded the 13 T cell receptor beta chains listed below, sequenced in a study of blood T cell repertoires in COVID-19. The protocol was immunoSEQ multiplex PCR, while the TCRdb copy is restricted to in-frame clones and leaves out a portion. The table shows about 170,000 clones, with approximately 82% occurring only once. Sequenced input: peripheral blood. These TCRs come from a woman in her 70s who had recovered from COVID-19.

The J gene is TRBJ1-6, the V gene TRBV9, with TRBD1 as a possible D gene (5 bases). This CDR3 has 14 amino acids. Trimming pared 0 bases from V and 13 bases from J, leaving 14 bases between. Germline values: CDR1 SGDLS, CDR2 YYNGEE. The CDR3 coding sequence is TGTGCCAGCAGCGTAGGGGGCGCCCGCACTCCCCTCCACTTT. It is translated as CASSVGGARTPLHF.

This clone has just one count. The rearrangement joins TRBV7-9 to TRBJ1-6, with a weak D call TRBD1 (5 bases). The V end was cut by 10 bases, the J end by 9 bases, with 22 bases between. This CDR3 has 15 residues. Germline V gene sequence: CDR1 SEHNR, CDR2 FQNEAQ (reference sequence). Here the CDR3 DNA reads TGTGCCACCGGGGGGACGAGAGCCTCAGGTTCACCCCTCCACTTT. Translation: CATGGTRASGSPLHF.

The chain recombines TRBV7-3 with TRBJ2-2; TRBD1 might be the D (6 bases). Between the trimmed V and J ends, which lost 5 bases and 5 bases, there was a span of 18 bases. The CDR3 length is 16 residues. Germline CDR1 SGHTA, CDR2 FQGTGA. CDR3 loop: CASSQATGPWTGELFF. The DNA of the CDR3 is TGTGCCAGCAGCCAGGCCACAGGGCCCTGGACCGGGGAGCTGTTTTTT.

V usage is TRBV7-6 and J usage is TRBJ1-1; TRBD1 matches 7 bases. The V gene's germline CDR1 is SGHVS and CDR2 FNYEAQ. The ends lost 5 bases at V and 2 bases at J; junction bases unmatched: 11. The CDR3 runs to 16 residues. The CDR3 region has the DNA TGTGCCAGCAGCACCCGCTCAAACAGGGGAAACACTGAAGCTTTCTTT. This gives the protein CASSTRSNRGNTEAFF.

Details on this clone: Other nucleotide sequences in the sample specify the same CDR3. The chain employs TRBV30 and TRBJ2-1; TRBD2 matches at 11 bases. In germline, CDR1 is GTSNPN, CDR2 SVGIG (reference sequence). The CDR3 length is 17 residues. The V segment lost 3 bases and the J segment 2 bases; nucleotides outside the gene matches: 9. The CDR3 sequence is CAWRGGSGGAAYNEQFF. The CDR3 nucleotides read TGTGCCTGGAGGGGGGGTAGCGGGGGGGCGGCCTACAATGAGCAGTTCTTC.

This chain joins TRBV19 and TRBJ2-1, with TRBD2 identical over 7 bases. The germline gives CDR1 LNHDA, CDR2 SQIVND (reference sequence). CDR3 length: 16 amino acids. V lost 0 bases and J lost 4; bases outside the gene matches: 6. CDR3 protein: CASSIDLGAGYNEQFF. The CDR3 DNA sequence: TGTGCCAGTAGTATAGATTTGGGAGCGGGGTACAATGAGCAGTTCTTC.

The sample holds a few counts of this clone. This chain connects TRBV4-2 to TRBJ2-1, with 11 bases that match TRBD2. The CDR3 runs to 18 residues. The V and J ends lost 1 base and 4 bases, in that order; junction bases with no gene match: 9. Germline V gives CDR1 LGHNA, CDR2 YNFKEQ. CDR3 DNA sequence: TGTGCCAGCAGCCAAGGCCAACGGGGACTAGCGGAATACAATGAGCAGTTCTTC. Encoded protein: CASSQGQRGLAEYNEQFF.

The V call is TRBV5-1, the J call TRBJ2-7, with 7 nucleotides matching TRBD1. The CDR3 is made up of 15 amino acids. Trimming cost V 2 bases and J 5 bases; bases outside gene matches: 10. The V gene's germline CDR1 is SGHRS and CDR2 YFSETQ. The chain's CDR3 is CASSFGNRGPDEQYF. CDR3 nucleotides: TGCGCCAGCAGCTTCGGGAACAGGGGCCCGGACGAGCAGTACTTC.

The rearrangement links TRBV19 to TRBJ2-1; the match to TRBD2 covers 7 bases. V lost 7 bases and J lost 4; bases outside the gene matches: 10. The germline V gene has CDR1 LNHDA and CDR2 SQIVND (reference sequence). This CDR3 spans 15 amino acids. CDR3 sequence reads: CASTDRAGGYNEQFF. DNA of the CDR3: TGTGCCAGTACCGACCGAGCCGGGGGGTACAATGAGCAGTTCTTC.

The CDR3 coding sequence is TGCGCCAGCAGCCAAGGGCTAGCGGGAGGGCCCTCCTACAATGAGCAGTTCTTC. Translating it yields CASSQGLAGGPSYNEQFF. The chain links TRBV4-3 to TRBJ2-1; TRBD2 matches 12 bases. V dropped 1 base and J dropped 0; count of bases not matched to a gene: 4. The germline CDR1 and CDR2 sequences are LGHNA and YSLEER. The CDR3 has 18 residues.

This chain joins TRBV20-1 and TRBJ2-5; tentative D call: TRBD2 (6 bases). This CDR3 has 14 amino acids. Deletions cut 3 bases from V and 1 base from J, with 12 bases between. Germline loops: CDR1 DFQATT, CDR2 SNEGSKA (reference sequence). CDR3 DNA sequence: TGCAGTGCTAGTGGGTTAGCGGTCCAAGAGACCCAGTACTTC. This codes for CSASGLAVQETQYF.

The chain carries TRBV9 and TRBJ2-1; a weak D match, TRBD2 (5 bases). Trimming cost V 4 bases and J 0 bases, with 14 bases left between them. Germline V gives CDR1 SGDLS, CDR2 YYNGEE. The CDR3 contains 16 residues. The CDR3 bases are TGTGCCAGCAGCCTAAGCGGATGGAGCTCCTACAATGAGCAGTTCTTC. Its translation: CASSLSGWSSYNEQFF.

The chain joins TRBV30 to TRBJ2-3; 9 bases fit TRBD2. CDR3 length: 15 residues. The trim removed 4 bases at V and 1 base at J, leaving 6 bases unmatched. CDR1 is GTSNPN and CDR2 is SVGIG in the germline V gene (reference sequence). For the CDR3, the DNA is TGTGCCTGGACCCCACTAGCGGGCCGCACAGATACGCAGTATTTT. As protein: CAWTPLAGRTDTQYF.